This TCR beta chain was sequenced for a study of beta chain features in type 1 diabetes. The length of the CDR3 is 16 residues. Germline V lookup: CDR1 SGDLS, CDR2 YYNGEE. J gave up 7 bases and V 3 bases, and 8 bases lay outside the gene matches. Study-level points and caveats: In these data, an HLA type influence on TCRB rearrangement remained unresolved.

cDNA synthesis used the whole RNA isolate, giving expressed TCRB sequences. Libraries were prepared by immunoSEQ multiplex PCR; TCRdb keeps only in-frame clonotypes and omits some of them. The data show under 950,000 clones, roughly 15% seen once. This clone was found a few times. Its antigen remains unidentified. The sequencing input was naive CD4+ T cells from blood. V usage is TRBV9 and J usage is TRBJ2-2, with 11 bases matching TRBD2. The receptor comes from a young woman in good health. The CDR3 region has the DNA TGTGCCAGCAGCGGACTTTCCGGGACTAGCGGCGGGGAGCTGTTTTTT. Translating it yields CASSGLSGTSGGELFF.